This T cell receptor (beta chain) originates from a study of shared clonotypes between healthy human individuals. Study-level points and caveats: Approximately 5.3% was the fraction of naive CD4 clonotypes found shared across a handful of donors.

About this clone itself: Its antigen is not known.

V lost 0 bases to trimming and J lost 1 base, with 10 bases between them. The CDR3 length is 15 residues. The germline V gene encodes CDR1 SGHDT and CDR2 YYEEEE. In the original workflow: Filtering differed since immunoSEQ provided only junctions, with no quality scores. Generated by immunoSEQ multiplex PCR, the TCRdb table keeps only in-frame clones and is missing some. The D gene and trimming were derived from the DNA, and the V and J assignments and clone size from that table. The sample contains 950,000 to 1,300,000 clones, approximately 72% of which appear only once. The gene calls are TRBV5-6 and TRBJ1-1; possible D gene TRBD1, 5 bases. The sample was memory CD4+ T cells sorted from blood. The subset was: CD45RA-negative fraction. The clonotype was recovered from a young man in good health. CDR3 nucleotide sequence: TGTGCCAGCAGCTTGGTCCAGGGTAGGAACACTGAAGCTTTCTTT. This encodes CASSLVQGRNTEAFF.